The clone carrying this T cell receptor beta chain turned up a few times. Its antigen is unknown. This record belongs to a study of regulatory T cells in long-lasting Graves disease. Construction of the TCR beta libraries employed iRepertoire HTBI primers in conjunction with Arm-PCR of CDR3 regions. One entry per CDR3 protein results from TCRdb running MiXCR on the multiplex PCR reads. The sample includes about 440,000 distinct CDR3 sequences, less than 20% seen only once; the top ten take roughly 10%. Study results and caveats: TCR diversity was lower in persistent Graves' patients (versus newly diagnosed ones).

Time point meaning: newly diagnosed GD, antithyroid drugs for less than 3 months. TCR sequences were obtained from RNA taken from PBMCs. This sample also appeared in a second study, on T cells in Graves' hyperthyroidism and ophthalmopathy.

Sequenced here: peripheral blood mononuclear cells (PBMCs), sampled at new diagnosis, from a patient treated with antithyroid drugs. The clonotype was recovered from a woman in her twenties or thirties with Graves disease.

DNA of the CDR3: TGTGCCAGCAGTTCCCAGACACAAAACTATGGCTACACCTTC. Encoded protein: CASSSQTQNYGYTF. The V call is TRBV6-5, the J call TRBJ1-2; no definite D call. The germline V gene encodes CDR1 MNHEY and CDR2 SVGAGI. The V gene lost 4 bases and the J gene lost 2 bases, with 11 bases spanning the gap. This CDR3 has 14 amino acids.